A single TCR beta chain is shown here with its context. TEMRA cells were enriched by FACS, while CD8+ and CD4+ T cells were obtained through a negative isolation that was performed magnetically. The RNA input was about 0.5 to 1 ug, and it was reverse transcribed with random hexamers. It was immunoSEQ multiplex PCR that amplified TCR beta CDR3 across 54 Vbeta and 13 Jbeta. TCRdb reanalysed the immunoSEQ multiplex PCR reads using MiXCR and keeps one entry per CDR3 protein. Among 140,000 to 150,000 distinct CDR3 sequences, roughly 95% were seen once, and the ten largest hold 0.084%. The CDR3 length is 14 residues. The V gene's germline CDR1 is DFQATT and CDR2 SNEGSKA (reference sequence). V lost 3 bases, J lost 3 bases, and 7 bases stayed unmatched. The data derive from a study of CD8 T cells in Susac syndrome.

The V gene is TRBV20-1, the J gene TRBJ2-7, with TRBD2 matching 8 bases. The sequenced sample consisted of CD4+ T cells from PBMCs. The receptor was isolated from a human donor in good health. This CDR3 reads CSASKGTSNYEQYF. CDR3 DNA: TGCAGTGCTAGTAAAGGGACTAGTAACTACGAGCAGTACTTC.